One sample yielded the 30 T cell receptor beta chains listed below, sequenced in a study of blood T cell repertoires in COVID-19. Sequencing used immunoSEQ multiplex PCR; TCRdb keeps in-frame clones, though not all of them. The sample gives just under 60,000 clones, around 73% of which show up once; 10% to 15% is in the top ten. The sample consisted of peripheral blood. These receptor sequences come from an elderly man with acute or convalescent COVID-19.

The rearrangement joins TRBV7-9 to TRBJ2-7; D perhaps matches TRBD1 (5 bases). CDR3 length: 13 residues. V was pared by 5 bases and J by 7 bases, with 15 bases between. Germline V gives CDR1 SEHNR, CDR2 FQNEAQ (reference sequence). The CDR3 is CASSDLGAGEQYF. CDR3 bases: TGTGCCAGCAGCGACCTCGGCGCAGGGGAGCAGTACTTC.

The chain recombines TRBV3-1 (or the pseudogene TRBV3-2) with TRBJ1-5; 7 bases line up with TRBD1. Looked up from germline, CDR1 is LGHDT and CDR2 is YNNKEL (reference sequence). The CDR3 length is 14 residues. J was trimmed by 7 bases and V by 1 base; bases with no gene match: 4. The CDR3 sequence is CASSQVRTGQPQHF. DNA of the CDR3: TGTGCCAGCAGCCAAGTACGGACAGGCCAGCCCCAGCATTTT.

Of note for this clone: The junction departs from the called germline gene at one end, perhaps through a read error. The chain has TRBV2 and TRBJ2-7; maybe TRBD1 (5 bases). From germline, CDR1 is SNHLY and CDR2 FYNNEI. The CDR3 consists of 12 residues. The CDR3 region has the DNA TGTGCCAGTAGTGCAGGGAAGTCCGAGCAGTACTTC. This sequence encodes CASSAGKSEQYF.

Only one count was recorded for this clone. This chain uses TRBV14 with TRBJ1-1, with TRBD1 matching 8 bases. This CDR3 is built from 15 residues. The germline gives CDR1 SGHDN, CDR2 FVKESK. J lost 0 bases, V lost 2 bases, and 2 bases had no gene match. CDR3 sequence: CASSQWDRLNTEAFF. The CDR3 DNA reads as TGTGCCAGCAGCCAATGGGACAGGCTGAACACTGAAGCTTTCTTT. Combining the CDR3 with reference TRBV14 and TRBJ1-1 gives the whole variable domain EAGVTQFPSHSVIEKGQTVTLRCDPISGHDNLYWYRRVMGKEIKFLLHFVKESKQDESGMPNNRFLAERTGGTYSTLKVQPAELEDSGVYFCASSQWDRLNTEAFFGQGTRLTVV.

V gene TRBV2 combines with J gene TRBJ1-4; 7 bases line up with TRBD1. Germline CDR1 and CDR2: SNHLY and FYNNEI. The CDR3 consists of 14 residues. The V and J ends lost 4 bases and 17 bases, in that order; junction bases with no gene match: 16. The CDR3 loop reads CASSAEGGVFVRFF. The CDR3 bases are TGTGCCAGCAGTGCCGAAGGGGGCGTGTTTGTGCGATTTTTT.

This clone appeared a single time. An end of the junction differs from the germline gene, which may be a read error. The chain is built from TRBV7-9 and TRBJ1-1; D is unclear. Germline V lookup: CDR1 SEHNR, CDR2 FQNEAQ (reference sequence). The CDR3 runs to 16 residues. CDR3: CVSSSAGVGLNTEAFF. The CDR3 DNA is TGTGTCAGCAGCTCAGCGGGCGTTGGTTTGAACACTGAAGCTTTCTTT.

The J gene is TRBJ2-1, the V gene TRBV24-1; TRBD2 matches 13 bases. V shed 4 bases, J shed 9 bases, and the junction held 11 bases outside the gene matches. The germline gives CDR1 KGHDR, CDR2 SFDVKD. There are 17 residues in the CDR3. As DNA, the CDR3 is TGTGCCACCAGTGACCGAACTAGCGGGAGGGCCCGAGGTGAGCAGTTCTTC. Amino acid sequence: CATSDRTSGRARGEQFF.

The V call is TRBV5-1, the J call TRBJ2-2; tentative D call: TRBD1 (6 bases). The CDR3 is 16 amino acids. Germline assignment: CDR1 SGHRS and CDR2 YFSETQ. The V gene lost 2 bases and the J gene lost 5 bases, with 16 bases spanning the gap. DNA for the CDR3: TGCGCCAGCAGCTTAGGACAGATTTCGAGGACCGGGGAGCTGTTTTTT. Protein product: CASSLGQISRTGELFF.

CDR3 sequence (DNA): TGTGCCAGCAGCTCCTGGACAGGGTACCAAGAGACCCAGTACTTC. This codes for CASSSWTGYQETQYF. J is TRBJ2-5 and V is TRBV11-3, with 8 bases aligning to TRBD1. In germline, CDR1 is SGHNT, CDR2 YENEEA. This CDR3 has 15 amino acids. The V segment lost 4 bases and the J segment 0 bases; nucleotides outside the gene matches: 4.

The chain employs TRBV2 and TRBJ2-3, with 8 bases fitting TRBD2. Looked up from germline, CDR1 is SNHLY and CDR2 is FYNNEI. V lost 11 bases to trimming and J lost 4 bases; unmatched junction nucleotides: 38. The CDR3 is 23 amino acids. The CDR3 loop is CAGTGGGRAKFSSLTGFADTQYF. CDR3 DNA: TGTGCCGGGACCGGGGGGGGGCGAGCAAAATTCTCTTCCCTTACCGGGTTCGCAGATACGCAGTATTTT.

The chain has TRBV10-3 and TRBJ1-1, with a tentative D call TRBD1 (6 bases). This CDR3 is built from 16 residues. Trimming shortened V by 4 bases and J by 2 bases, and 17 bases separated the two germline ends. Germline V CDR1 and CDR2: ENHRY, SYGVKD. CDR3 in amino acids: CAISAPHGTTNTEAFF. In DNA, the CDR3 is TGTGCCATCAGTGCACCTCACGGGACAACTAACACTGAAGCTTTCTTT.

The chain recombines TRBV7-6 with TRBJ1-6; 8 bases align to TRBD1. Per germline, CDR1 SGHVS and CDR2 FNYEAQ. This CDR3 spans 14 amino acids. V shed 5 bases, J shed 7 bases, and the junction held 4 bases outside the gene matches. CDR3 sequence reads: CASSQDRANSPLHF. The CDR3 nucleotides are TGTGCCAGCAGCCAGGACAGGGCAAATTCACCCCTCCACTTT. Variable domain in full (rest from reference TRBV7-6 and TRBJ1-6): GAGVSQSPRYKVTKRGQDVALRCDPISGHVSLYWYRQALGQGPEFLTYFNYEAQQDKSGLPNDRFSAERPEGSISTLTIQRTEQRDSAMYRCASSQDRANSPLHFGNGTRLTVT.

Here the CDR3 reads CATTLAGGPADTQYF. Written as DNA, the CDR3 is TGTGCCACCACATTAGCGGGGGGGCCGGCAGATACGCAGTATTTT. The rearrangement uses TRBV27 and TRBJ2-3, with 11 bases lining up with TRBD2. Germline V gene sequence: CDR1 MNHEY, CDR2 SMNVEV (reference sequence). With 10 bases clipped from V and 4 bases from J, the junction kept 10 bases outside the gene matches. CDR3 size: 15 residues.

The V call is TRBV19, the J call TRBJ1-2, with 7 nucleotides matching TRBD1. The CDR3 extends over 15 amino acids. V trimming: 7 bases; J trimming: 5 bases; junction bases outside the gene matches: 13. CDR1 is LNHDA, CDR2 SQIVND, per germline (reference sequence). CDR3 residues: CASTPRTGPWYGYTF. The CDR3, as DNA: TGTGCCAGTACCCCCCGGACAGGCCCTTGGTATGGCTACACCTTC.

The chain recombines TRBV19 with TRBJ2-2; 9 nucleotides match TRBD1. V was pared by 4 bases and J by 4 bases, with 7 bases of the junction left unmatched. Germline loops: CDR1 LNHDA, CDR2 SQIVND (reference sequence). The CDR3 totals 16 residues. The CDR3 bases are TGTGCCAGTAGTACTACAGGGGGCGGAGGCACCGGGGAGCTGTTTTTT. It translates to CASSTTGGGGTGELFF.

This clone was seen more than once but under ten times. The gene calls are TRBV7-9 and TRBJ2-2; 11 bases align to TRBD2. J was trimmed by 4 bases and V by 8 bases; bases with no gene match: 9. The CDR3 covers 16 residues. Germline V CDR1 and CDR2: SEHNR, FQNEAQ (reference sequence). CDR3 sequence: CASGTSGRAITGELFF. The CDR3 region has the DNA TGTGCCAGCGGCACTAGCGGGAGAGCTATCACCGGGGAGCTGTTTTTT.

The gene calls are TRBV27 and TRBJ1-6; 10 bases are shared with TRBD1. This CDR3 comprises 15 residues. The germline V gene has CDR1 MNHEY and CDR2 SMNVEV (reference sequence). V shed 3 bases and J 10 bases; nucleotides not matched to a gene: 6. The CDR3 coding sequence is TGTGCCAGCAGTTTTTCCGACAGGGGGCAATCACCCCTCCACTTT. Amino acid sequence: CASSFSDRGQSPLHF.

This chain links TRBV7-3 with TRBJ2-7, with TRBD2 as a possible D gene (6 bases). Trimming took 6 bases from V and 3 from J, leaving 12 bases between them. The CDR3 is made up of 13 amino acids. Germline V gene lookup returns CDR1 SGHTA and CDR2 FQGTGA. CDR3 DNA: TGTGCCAGCAGTAGGAGGGAAGGCTACGAGCAGTACTTC. It codes for CASSRREGYEQYF.

The chain links TRBV18 to TRBJ2-5; 7 positions match TRBD1. V gave up 3 bases and J gave up 2 bases; unmatched junction bases: 3. The CDR3 loop spans 14 amino acids. From germline, CDR1 is KGHSH and CDR2 LQKENI. CDR3 nucleotides: TGTGCCAGCTCACCGACAGGGATGCAAGAGACCCAGTACTTC. It yields the protein CASSPTGMQETQYF.

The V gene is TRBV11-3, the J gene TRBJ2-2, with 9 nucleotides matching TRBD2. CDR3 length: 16 residues. Germline V gives CDR1 SGHNT, CDR2 YENEEA. V gave up 3 bases and J gave up 4 bases; unmatched junction bases: 6. The DNA for the CDR3 is TGTGCCAGCAGCTTGGCGGGGGGGACGTTCACCGGGGAGCTGTTTTTT. This codes for CASSLAGGTFTGELFF.

The chain links TRBV3-1 (or the pseudogene TRBV3-2) to TRBJ2-1; tentative D call: TRBD2 (6 bases). Germline V lookup: CDR1 LGHDT, CDR2 YNNKEL (reference sequence). The CDR3 has 13 amino acids. Trimming took off 9 bases at V and 4 bases at J, with 13 bases between the two ends. The CDR3 sequence: CASGGTKYNEQFF. The CDR3 DNA follows: TGTGCCAGTGGGGGGACGAAGTACAATGAGCAGTTCTTC.

This clone has just a few counts. This chain uses TRBV7-9 with TRBJ2-1; TRBD2 aligns across 12 bases. With V trimmed by 8 bases and J by 4 bases, 15 bases remained unmatched. Per germline, CDR1 SEHNR and CDR2 FQNEAQ (reference sequence). The CDR3 totals 18 residues. The CDR3 spells CASRSRPTSGRQYNEQFF. The CDR3 bases are TGTGCCAGCCGAAGTAGACCCACTAGCGGGAGGCAGTACAATGAGCAGTTCTTC.

The chain joins TRBV5-4 to TRBJ2-2; TRBD2 might be the D (6 bases). CDR1 is SGHNT, CDR2 YYREEE, per germline (reference sequence). Deletions cut 4 bases from V and 6 bases from J, with 19 bases between. This CDR3 has 16 amino acids. CDR3 residues: CASSPGGSVRPGELFF. The CDR3 DNA reads as TGTGCCAGCAGCCCTGGGGGGAGCGTACGGCCCGGGGAGCTGTTTTTT.

This clone has a single count. CDR3 residues: CASSQVNSYNEQFF. CDR3 coding DNA: TGCGCCAGCAGCCAAGTCAACTCCTACAATGAGCAGTTCTTC. V gene TRBV4-1 combines with J gene TRBJ2-1; no clear D gene. The CDR3 extends over 14 amino acids. V lost 1 base and J lost 0, with 4 bases in between. Germline assignment: CDR1 MGHRA and CDR2 YSYEKL.

This rearrangement joins TRBV11-3 to TRBJ2-3; no reliable D call. Germline V gene sequence: CDR1 SGHNT, CDR2 YENEEA. V lost 0 bases and J lost 3, with 16 bases in between. This CDR3 is 17 amino acids long. This chain's CDR3 is CASSLEGTVSVTDTQYF. DNA for the CDR3: TGTGCCAGCAGCTTAGAGGGCACCGTTAGTGTGACAGATACGCAGTATTTT.

This clone was seen a handful of times. V and J are TRBV9 and TRBJ2-1; 7 bases agree with TRBD1. Germline CDR1 SGDLS, CDR2 YYNGEE. V shed 3 bases, J shed 3 bases, and the junction held 6 bases outside the gene matches. CDR3 length: 15 amino acids. DNA for the CDR3: TGTGCCAGCAGCGCGGGACAGTCCAACTACAATGAGCAGTTCTTC. Translated, it gives CASSAGQSNYNEQFF.

This clone was picked up one time. The genes are TRBV2 and TRBJ1-5, with TRBD1 identical over 9 bases. The germline gives CDR1 SNHLY, CDR2 FYNNEI. The V gene end was trimmed by 7 bases and the J gene end by 1 base; junction bases not matched to a gene: 8. CDR3 length equals 16 residues. Written as DNA, the CDR3 is TGTGCCAGCAACCGTGAAGGGACAGGGAGCAATCAGCCCCAGCATTTT. Amino acid sequence: CASNREGTGSNQPQHF.

This clone was counted many times. CDR3 bases: TGTGCCAGCAGTGAATATTACGGGGAGCTGTTTTTT. The encoded protein is CASSEYYGELFF. This sequence joins TRBV6-1 and TRBJ2-2, with D hard to call. V gave up 2 bases and J gave up 7 bases, with 5 bases separating them. Germline assignment: CDR1 MNHNS and CDR2 SASEGT. CDR3 length: 12 amino acids.

V usage is TRBV7-8 and J usage is TRBJ2-5; TRBD2 aligns across 9 bases. V lost 5 bases, J lost 5 bases, and 9 bases stayed unmatched. CDR3 length: 15 residues. The V gene's germline CDR1 is SGHVS and CDR2 FQNEAQ. For the CDR3, the DNA is TGTGCCAGCAGCCGCGGGAGGGCCGGTGTGGAGACCCAGTACTTC. Translated, it gives CASSRGRAGVETQYF.

The chain uses TRBV21-1 and TRBJ2-5; the table's TRBD2 call for D was not verified on the DNA. TRBV21-1 is flagged as a pseudogene. This CDR3 has 16 amino acids. This chain's CDR3 is CASTWGSSGGQETQYF. Here the CDR3 DNA reads TGTGCCAGCACATGGGGGTCTAGCGGGGGCCAAGAGACCCAGTACTTC.